Listed here is a single T cell receptor beta chain. The sample holds a few counts of this clone. Its antigen is currently not known. No base quality information exists; no much larger clone differs at one position. This record comes from a study of shared clonotypes between healthy human individuals (dated by TCRdb to the early 2020s). As for the study more broadly: The cohort comprised two women and a few men aged 18 to 49 years. Per donor, three plates each were used for CD4 naive and CD4 memory, two for CD8 naive, and one for CD8 memory. Blood TCR repertoires of about five healthy adults were deeply sequenced to estimate repertoire size and the extent of clonotype sharing between individuals. Different laboratories and diverse techniques were used to prepare libraries and sequence TCR repertoires, to increase sequencing depth and limit assay-specific biases. Leukapheresis yielded between about 0.9 and 9.5 billion PBMCs per donor. What the study reported, not specific to this receptor: The small number of donors limited the genetic and exposure-history diversity represented. Pairwise subsampling indicated that sequencing depth was expected to affect the degree of clonotype sharing among donors. Even with the large sequencing depth, rarefaction of the sorted-subset datasets indicated that sequencing was incomplete. Only blood was sampled, and tissue TCR repertoires likely differ from those in blood. When a handful of donors were compared, the shared fraction of clonotypes was 5% to 6.5% for naive CD4, more than 3% for naive CD8, 2% to 2.5% for memory CD4, and 0.3% to 0.5% for memory CD8. Estimated clonotype richness was generally larger for naive than for memory subsets. Higher generation probabilities were observed for clonotypes shared by all four sorted-subset donors than for non-shared clonotypes.

Taken from cysteine to phenylalanine, the CDR3 has 15 residues. Only the CDR3 DNA stays, 45 bases, in frame from base 1. CDR1 and CDR2 are drawn from the germline V gene: LGHNA, YNFKEQ. The trim is 4 bases for V and 2 bases for J, with a gap of 14 bases between the germline ends. The donors were healthy, HIV-negative adults with no recently reported acute infections or vaccinations. Only Caucasian adults living in Nashville, Tennessee, USA were represented among the donors. CD4+ T cells were enriched by magnetic negative selection, after which naive cells were positively selected on CD45RA and the negative fraction was taken as the memory subset. Blood was collected by leukapheresis, and PBMCs were isolated by Ficoll-Histopaque density gradient centrifugation and then cryopreserved in liquid nitrogen vapor phase. Purity and quantity of every magnetically sorted T cell population were checked by analytical flow cytometry. From each sorted fraction, genomic DNA was isolated and quantified by UV absorbance on a Nanodrop 2000c.

Using the deep immunoSEQ assay, TCR CDR3 regions were amplified from genomic DNA by multiplex PCR. Extracted genomic DNA from each cell subset was spread evenly across all wells of several immunoSEQ 96-well plates, with each plate serving as a replicate. Each replicate PCR for sorted subsets received about 0.2 ug genomic DNA, equal to roughly 30,000 T cell genomes. The purified libraries were quantified using a Qubit 3.0 fluorometer, sized with a Bioanalyzer 2100, and then quantified again using the KAPA Library Quantification kit. A separate single-read 150-cycle Illumina NextSeq 550 flow cell was used to sequence each immunoSEQ 96-well plate. On the study's bioinformatics: Because the immunoSEQ output included only junctional sequences and no quality scores, the filtering could not be the same as the filtering used for full-length reads. To assign V/J genes and CDR3, sequences were annotated using PyIR, a Python wrapper for IgBLAST v1.9, with IMGT germline references. Reads were filtered out if the reads had weak V/J assignments (E-value above 1e-6), no CDR3, stop codons, out-of-frame junctions, or ambiguous translated residues. V3J clonotypes were defined as sequences sharing an identical inferred V gene, J gene, and CDR3 amino acid sequence. Percentage overlap between repertoires was calculated by dividing the number of shared unique clonotypes by the size of the smaller repertoire. Repertoire richness was assessed with RTK rarefaction, the Chao1 estimator, and Recon v2.1 estimates of unobserved clonotypes. Generation probabilities were computed with OLGA for all TCRbeta clonotypes obtained by the gDNA method from several donors. Sourced from immuneACCESS, this table was stored by TCRdb with only in-frame sequences that have V and J called. A share of the clones is absent; for the studies checked, an unresolved V gene accounts for under half, and the remainder has no known explanation. V, J and clone size are those of that table, while D and trimming were read from the DNA. In all, the sample holds over a million clones, and approximately 78% of those were seen once. The ten top clones hold roughly 0.61% of the sample.

Sample: memory CD4+ T cells from PBMCs. Reading the label with the study, this specimen's cell subset or site is: CD45RA-negative fraction. The clonotype was recovered from a young man in good health. Some clones in this sample may be carry-over from other donors' samples. The sequence links TRBV4-2 to TRBJ1-2, and possibly TRBD1, on 5 matching bases. The CDR3 protein sequence reads: CASSPRIGANYGYTF. Here is the DNA: TGTGCCAGCAGCCCAAGAATAGGGGCGAACTATGGCTACACCTTC.